Each of the 3 T cell receptor beta chains below was sequenced from the same sample in a study of shared clonotypes between healthy human individuals. Assay used: immunoSEQ multiplex PCR; TCRdb lists only in-frame clones, some missing. The data show approximately 980,000 clones, over 75% seen once. The sequenced material came from memory CD4+ T cells sorted from blood. Stated subset: CD45RA-negative fraction. All receptors derive from a man younger than 30 in good health.

The genes are TRBV7-9 and TRBJ2-1; 10 nucleotides align to TRBD2. J was trimmed by 7 bases and V by 4 bases; bases with no gene match: 10. CDR3 length: 16 residues. Germline loops: CDR1 SEHNR, CDR2 FQNEAQ (reference sequence). The chain's CDR3 is CASSWESGGAGNEQFF. The CDR3 DNA sequence: TGTGCCAGCAGCTGGGAGAGCGGGGGGGCTGGAAATGAGCAGTTCTTC. Filled out from reference TRBV7-9 and TRBJ2-1, the complete variable domain reads DTGVSQNPRHKITKRGQNVTFRCDPISEHNRLYWYRQTLGQGPEFLTYFQNEAQLEKSRLLSDRFSAERPKGSFSTLEIQRTEQGDSAMYLCASSWESGGAGNEQFFGPGTRLTVL.

The chain is built from TRBV5-1 and TRBJ2-2; possible D gene TRBD1, 6 bases. V was clipped by 0 bases and J by 10 bases, with 16 bases between them. CDR3 length: 15 residues. CDR1 and CDR2 (germline): SGHRS, YFSETQ. This CDR3 is CASSLGQGTPAELFF. The CDR3 DNA reads as TGCGCCAGCAGCTTGGGGCAGGGGACCCCCGCGGAGCTGTTTTTT.

The rearrangement uses TRBV29-1 and TRBJ1-4; D unresolved. Germline V gene lookup returns CDR1 SQVTM and CDR2 ANQGSEA. This CDR3 spans 12 amino acids. The ends were cut back, 4 bases at V and 8 bases at J, with 11 bases in the middle. The CDR3 DNA reads as TGCAGCGTTGCAGACGGGCAGGAAAAACTGTTTTTT. This translates into CSVADGQEKLFF.